This entry describes one T cell receptor (beta chain). Its specificity is not known. The source of the sample is a study of post-analysis software for immune sequencing data. Study-level information: Relapsing-remitting, secondary progressive and progressive-relapsing forms of multiple sclerosis all featured among disease courses. General observations from the study: Relative to controls, patients with multiple sclerosis showed significantly lower normalized Chao1 diversity. About five TRBV segments, including TRBV5-6, TRBV5-1 and TRBV20-1, were more frequent in patients than controls. Under the F measure, samples that were prepared in one batch clustered strongly together.

TCR beta cDNA libraries had unique molecular identifiers. Starting from around 1 to 10 million T cells, the study yielded a few hundred thousand cDNA molecules. TCRdb itself ran the PCR reads through MiXCR, one entry per CDR3 protein. This table has hundreds of thousands of distinct CDR3 sequences, roughly three fifths appearing once. The CDR3 consists of 13 residues. This chain uses TRBV12-3 or TRBV12-4 with TRBJ2-7, with D possibly matching TRBD1 (5 bases). The J call may be wrong; the DNA end is better matched by TRBJ2-5. Sequenced sample: blood. The sequence derives from a girl aged 2 to 9 with multiple sclerosis. CDR3 nucleotides: TGTGCCAGCAGACTCAGGGTCGCGGAGACCCAGTACTTC. Its translation is CASRLRVAETQYF.